This T cell receptor (beta chain) appears in the sequencing data of a study of T cell changes during pregnancy in multiple sclerosis (dated by TCRdb to the late 2010s). Describing the broader study: The study examined how the T cell repertoire changed over the course of pregnancy in women with multiple sclerosis.

The library was prepared using the immunoSEQ multiplex PCR assay. The clones in this table, taken by TCRdb from immuneACCESS, are in-frame only. Not every clone is retained; where verified, under half of the shortfall comes from an unresolved V gene, and the cause of the rest is unknown. A total of 40,000 or so clones appear in this sample, roughly 91% of them only once. The ten largest account for 0.6% to 0.75% of the sample. Remarks on this clone: Its antigen is not yet known. The sample holds no much larger clone one base away, and base qualities are not on file.

From its cysteine to its phenylalanine, the CDR3 spans 15 amino acids. The only DNA kept is the CDR3, 45 bases in frame from the first base. At the junction V is shortened by 3 bases and J by 1 base, with 9 bases in between. In the germline V gene, CDR1 corresponds to SNHLY and CDR2 to FYNNEI. The clonotype originates from a female donor with multiple sclerosis, enrolled in a pregnancy study. The V and J genes are TRBV2 and TRBJ2-2; TRBD2 could be the D gene, as 5 bases match. Material: CD4+ T cells from peripheral blood mononuclear cells, obtained in the third trimester of pregnancy. The DNA sequence is given as TGTGCCAGCAGTGATGTCCGGGGGAACACCGGGGAGCTGTTTTTT. Its amino acids are CASSDVRGNTGELFF. With the portions outside the CDR3 filled from the reference TRBV2 and TRBJ2-2 genes, the complete variable region becomes EPEVTQTPSHQVTQMGQEVILRCVPISNHLYFYWYRQILGQKVEFLVSFYNNEISEKSEIFDDQFSVERPDGSNFTLKIRSTKLEDSAMYFCASSDVRGNTGELFFGEGSRLTVL.